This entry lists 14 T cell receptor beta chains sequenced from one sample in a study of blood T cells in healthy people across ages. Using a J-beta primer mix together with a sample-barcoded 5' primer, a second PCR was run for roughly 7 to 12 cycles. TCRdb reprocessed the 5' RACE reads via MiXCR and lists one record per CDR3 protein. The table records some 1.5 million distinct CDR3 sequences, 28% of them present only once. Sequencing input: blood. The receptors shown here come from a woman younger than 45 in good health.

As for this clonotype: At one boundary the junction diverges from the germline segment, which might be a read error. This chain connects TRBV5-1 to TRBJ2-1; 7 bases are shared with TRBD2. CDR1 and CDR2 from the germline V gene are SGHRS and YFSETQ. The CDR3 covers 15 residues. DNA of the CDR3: TGCGCCAGCAGCATCGGGGGGAGCTCCTGCAATGAGCAGTTCTTC. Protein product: CASSIGGSSCNEQFF.

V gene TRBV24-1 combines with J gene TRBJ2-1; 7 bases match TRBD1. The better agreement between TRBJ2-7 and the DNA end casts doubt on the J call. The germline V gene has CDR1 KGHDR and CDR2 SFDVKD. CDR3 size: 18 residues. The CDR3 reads CATSDNTGTAFSYNEQYF. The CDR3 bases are TGTGCCACCAGTGACAACACCGGGACAGCCTTCTCCTACAATGAGCAGTACTTC.

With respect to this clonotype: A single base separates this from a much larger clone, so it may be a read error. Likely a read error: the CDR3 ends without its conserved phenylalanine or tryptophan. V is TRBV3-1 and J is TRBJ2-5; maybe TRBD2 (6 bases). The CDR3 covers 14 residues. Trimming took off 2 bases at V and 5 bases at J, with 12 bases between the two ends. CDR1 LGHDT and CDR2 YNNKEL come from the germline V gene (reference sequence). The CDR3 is CASSQKTSKETQYL. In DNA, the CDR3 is TGTGCCAGCAGCCAAAAGACTAGTAAGGAGACCCAGTACTTA.

The CDR3, as DNA: TGTGCCAGCAGTGAACAGCGGACAGGCCTTGACGAGCAGTACTTC. This encodes CASSEQRTGLDEQYF. The chain couples TRBV2 to TRBJ2-7, with TRBD1 matching 7 bases. Germline loops: CDR1 SNHLY, CDR2 FYNNEI. V lost 2 bases and J lost 5; bases outside the gene matches: 9. The CDR3 consists of 15 residues.

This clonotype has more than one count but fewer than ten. CDR3 region: CASSFIGGTYGYTF. CDR3 sequence (DNA): TGTGCCAGCAGCTTTATTGGCGGGACCTATGGCTACACCTTC. The V gene is TRBV7-2, the J gene TRBJ1-2; a weak D match, TRBD1 (5 bases). Germline V lookup: CDR1 SGHTA, CDR2 FQGNSA. This CDR3 region has 14 residues. With 3 bases removed from V and 4 bases from J, the gap between germline ends came to 12 bases.

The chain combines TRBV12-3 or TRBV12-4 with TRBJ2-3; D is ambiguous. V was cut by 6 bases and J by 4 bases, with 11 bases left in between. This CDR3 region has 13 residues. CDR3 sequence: CASRGPTADTQYF. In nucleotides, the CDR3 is TGTGCCAGCAGAGGACCAACCGCAGATACGCAGTATTTT.

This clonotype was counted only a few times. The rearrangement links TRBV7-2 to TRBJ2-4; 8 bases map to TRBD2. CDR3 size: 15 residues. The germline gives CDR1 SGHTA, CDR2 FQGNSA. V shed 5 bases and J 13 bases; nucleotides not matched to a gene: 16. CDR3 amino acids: CASSPTGGGLNEQYF. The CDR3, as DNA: TGTGCCAGCAGCCCGACGGGCGGGGGGCTGAATGAGCAGTACTTC.

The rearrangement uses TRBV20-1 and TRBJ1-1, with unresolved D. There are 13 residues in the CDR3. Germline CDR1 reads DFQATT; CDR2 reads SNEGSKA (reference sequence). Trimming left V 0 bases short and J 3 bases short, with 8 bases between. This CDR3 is CSAREDGDTEAFF. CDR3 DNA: TGCAGTGCTAGAGAGGATGGGGACACTGAAGCTTTCTTT.

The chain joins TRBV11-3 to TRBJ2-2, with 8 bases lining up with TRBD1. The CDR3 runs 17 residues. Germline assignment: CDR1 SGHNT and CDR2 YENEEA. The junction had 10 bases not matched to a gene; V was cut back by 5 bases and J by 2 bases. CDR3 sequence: CASSLGPGQDNTGELFF. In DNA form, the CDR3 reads TGTGCCAGCAGCCTCGGGCCGGGACAGGACAACACCGGGGAGCTGTTTTTT.

This CDR3 reads CASSWNTQKRQYF. CDR3 nucleotides: TGTGCCAGCAGCTGGAACACCCAGAAGAGGCAGTACTTC. The chain joins TRBV7-2 to TRBJ2-7; D unresolved. The CDR3 has 13 residues. The ends were cut back, 4 bases at V and 9 bases at J, with 16 bases in the middle. Germline V lookup: CDR1 SGHTA, CDR2 FQGNSA.

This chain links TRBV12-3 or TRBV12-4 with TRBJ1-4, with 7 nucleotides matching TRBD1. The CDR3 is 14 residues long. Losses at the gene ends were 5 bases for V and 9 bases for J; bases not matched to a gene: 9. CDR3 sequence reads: CASSLRDSDKKLFF. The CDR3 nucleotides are TGTGCCAGCAGTCTACGGGACAGCGACAAAAAACTGTTTTTT.

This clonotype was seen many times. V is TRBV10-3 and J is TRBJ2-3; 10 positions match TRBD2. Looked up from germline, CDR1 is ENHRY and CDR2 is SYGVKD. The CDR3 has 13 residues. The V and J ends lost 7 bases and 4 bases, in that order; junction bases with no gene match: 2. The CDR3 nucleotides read TGTGCCATCACTAGCGGGAGCCCAGATACGCAGTATTTT. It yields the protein CAITSGSPDTQYF.

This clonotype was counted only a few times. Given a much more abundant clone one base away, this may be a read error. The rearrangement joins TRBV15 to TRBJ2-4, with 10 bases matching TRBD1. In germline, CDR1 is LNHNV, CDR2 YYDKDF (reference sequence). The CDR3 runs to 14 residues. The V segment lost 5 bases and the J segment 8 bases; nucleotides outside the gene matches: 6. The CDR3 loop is CATSGRDRGHIQYF. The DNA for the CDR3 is TGTGCCACCAGCGGCCGGGACAGGGGACACATTCAGTACTTC.

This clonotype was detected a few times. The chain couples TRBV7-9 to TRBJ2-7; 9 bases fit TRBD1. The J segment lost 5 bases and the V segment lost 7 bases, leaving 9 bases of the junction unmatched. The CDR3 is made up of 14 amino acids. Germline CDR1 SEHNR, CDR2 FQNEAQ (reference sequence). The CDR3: CASTHTGGLDEQYF. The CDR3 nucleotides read TGTGCCAGCACCCATACAGGGGGCCTCGACGAGCAGTACTTC.